This T cell receptor beta chain was observed in a study of molecular identifiers for immune sequencing clone quantification. V lost 2 bases to trimming and J lost 0 bases, with 11 bases between them. The CDR3 is 15 amino acids. Germline lookup yields CDR1 SGHDN and CDR2 FVKESK. This clonotype occurred many times. Via MiXCR, TCRdb re-called the PCR reads, giving one row per CDR3 protein. The sample holds about 640,000 distinct CDR3 sequences, just under 20% seen once. The receptor was derived from a human donor in good health. Some libraries in this study had Jurkat cell RNA spiked in. Input material: naive CD8+ T cells from blood, with Jurkat cell RNA spiked in. Subset defined: FACS-sorted CD8+CD4-CCR7+CD45RA+ naive T cells. The chain recombines TRBV14 with TRBJ2-7, with D hard to call. CDR3 region: CASSQSQASSYEQYF. CDR3 DNA: TGTGCCAGCAGCCAATCCCAGGCCAGCTCCTACGAGCAGTACTTC.